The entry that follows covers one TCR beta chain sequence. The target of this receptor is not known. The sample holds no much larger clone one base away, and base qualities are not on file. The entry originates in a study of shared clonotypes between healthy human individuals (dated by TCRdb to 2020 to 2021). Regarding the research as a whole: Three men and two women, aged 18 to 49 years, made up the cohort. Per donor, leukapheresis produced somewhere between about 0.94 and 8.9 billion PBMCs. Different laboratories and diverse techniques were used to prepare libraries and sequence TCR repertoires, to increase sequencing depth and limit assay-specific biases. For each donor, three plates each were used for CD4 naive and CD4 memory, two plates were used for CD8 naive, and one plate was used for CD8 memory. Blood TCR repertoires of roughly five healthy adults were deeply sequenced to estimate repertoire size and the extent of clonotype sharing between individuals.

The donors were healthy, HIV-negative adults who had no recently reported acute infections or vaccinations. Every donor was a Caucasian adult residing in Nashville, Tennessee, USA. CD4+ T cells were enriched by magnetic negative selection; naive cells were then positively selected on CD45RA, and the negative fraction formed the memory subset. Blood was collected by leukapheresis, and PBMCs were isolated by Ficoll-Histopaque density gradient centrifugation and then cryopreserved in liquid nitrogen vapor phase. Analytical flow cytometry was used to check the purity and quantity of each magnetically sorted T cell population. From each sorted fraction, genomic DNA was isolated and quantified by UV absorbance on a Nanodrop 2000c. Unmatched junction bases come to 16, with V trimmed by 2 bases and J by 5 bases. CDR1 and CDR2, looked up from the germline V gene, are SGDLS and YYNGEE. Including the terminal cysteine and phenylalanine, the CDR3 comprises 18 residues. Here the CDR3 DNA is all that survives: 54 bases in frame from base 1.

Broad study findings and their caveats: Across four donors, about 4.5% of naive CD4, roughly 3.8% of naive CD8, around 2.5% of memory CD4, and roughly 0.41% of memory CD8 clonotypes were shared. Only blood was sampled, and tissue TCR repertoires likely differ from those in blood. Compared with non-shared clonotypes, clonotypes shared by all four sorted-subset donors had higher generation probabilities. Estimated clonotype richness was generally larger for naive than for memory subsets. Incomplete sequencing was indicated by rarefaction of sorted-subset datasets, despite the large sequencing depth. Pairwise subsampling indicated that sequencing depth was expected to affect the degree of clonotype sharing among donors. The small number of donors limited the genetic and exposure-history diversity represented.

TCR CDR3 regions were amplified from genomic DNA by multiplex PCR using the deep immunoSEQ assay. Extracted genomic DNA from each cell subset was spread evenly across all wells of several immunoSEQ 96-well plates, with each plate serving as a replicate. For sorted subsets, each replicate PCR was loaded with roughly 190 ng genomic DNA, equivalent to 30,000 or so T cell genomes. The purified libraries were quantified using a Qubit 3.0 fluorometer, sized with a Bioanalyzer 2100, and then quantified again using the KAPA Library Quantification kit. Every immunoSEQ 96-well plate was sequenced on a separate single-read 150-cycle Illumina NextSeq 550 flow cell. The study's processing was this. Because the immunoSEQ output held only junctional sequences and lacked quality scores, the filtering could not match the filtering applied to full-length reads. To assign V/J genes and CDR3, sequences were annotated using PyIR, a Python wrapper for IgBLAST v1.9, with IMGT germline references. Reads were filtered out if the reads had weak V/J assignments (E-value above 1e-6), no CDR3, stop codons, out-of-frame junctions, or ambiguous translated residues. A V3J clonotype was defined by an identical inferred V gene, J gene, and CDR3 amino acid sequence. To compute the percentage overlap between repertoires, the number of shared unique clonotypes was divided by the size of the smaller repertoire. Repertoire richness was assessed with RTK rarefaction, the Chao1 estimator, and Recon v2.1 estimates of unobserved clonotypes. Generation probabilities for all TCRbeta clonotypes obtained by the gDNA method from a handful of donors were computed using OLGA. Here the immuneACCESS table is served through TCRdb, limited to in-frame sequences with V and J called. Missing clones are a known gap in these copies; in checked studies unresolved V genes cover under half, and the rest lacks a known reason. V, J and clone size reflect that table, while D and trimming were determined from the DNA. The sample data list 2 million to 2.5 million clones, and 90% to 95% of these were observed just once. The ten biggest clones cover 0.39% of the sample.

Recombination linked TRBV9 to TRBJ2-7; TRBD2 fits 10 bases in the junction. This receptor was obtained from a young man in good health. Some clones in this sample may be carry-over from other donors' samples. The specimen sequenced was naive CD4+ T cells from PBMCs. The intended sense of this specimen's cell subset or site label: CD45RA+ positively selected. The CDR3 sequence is CASSVFASGRSFMDEQYF. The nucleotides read TGTGCCAGCAGCGTCTTCGCTAGCGGGAGATCCTTTATGGACGAGCAGTACTTC.